This T cell receptor beta chain is drawn from a study of breast tumors, draining lymph nodes, adjacent tissues. TCRdb used MiXCR to reprocess the multiplex PCR reads, holding one entry per CDR3 protein. In the table there are around 230,000 distinct CDR3 sequences, about 30% of which are singletons. Axillary draining lymph nodes of breast cancer patients supplied the node samples. Ten or more counts support this clonotype. Its antigen is not known. Overall study results and limits: Data only fit, rather than demonstrated, lymph node origin of most tumor T cells.

The CDR3 is 14 residues long. After removal of 6 bases from V and 7 bases from J, the junction contained 10 bases not matched to a gene. This chain joins TRBV12-3 or TRBV12-4 and TRBJ1-2; 8 bases match TRBD1. Source material: axillary lymph node tissue. This receptor was obtained from a female donor with breast cancer. Some clones in this sample may be carry-over from other donors' samples. The CDR3 nucleotides are TGTGCCAGCAGCCCTACAGGGGGTAGCCGTGGCTACACCTTC. This codes for CASSPTGGSRGYTF.